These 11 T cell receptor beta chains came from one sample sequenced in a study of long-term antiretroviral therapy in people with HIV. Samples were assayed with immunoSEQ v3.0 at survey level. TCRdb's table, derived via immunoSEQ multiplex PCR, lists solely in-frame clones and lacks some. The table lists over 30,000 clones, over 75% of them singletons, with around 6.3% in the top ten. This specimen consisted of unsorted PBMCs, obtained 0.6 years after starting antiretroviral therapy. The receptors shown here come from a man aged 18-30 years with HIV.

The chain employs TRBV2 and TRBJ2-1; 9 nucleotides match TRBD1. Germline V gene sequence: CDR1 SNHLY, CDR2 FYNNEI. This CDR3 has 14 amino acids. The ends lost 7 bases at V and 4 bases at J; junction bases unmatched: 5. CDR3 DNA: TGTGCCAGCACAAGGACAGGGGTTTACAATGAGCAGTTCTTC. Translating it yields CASTRTGVYNEQFF. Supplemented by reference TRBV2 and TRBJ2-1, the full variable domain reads EPEVTQTPSHQVTQMGQEVILRCVPISNHLYFYWYRQILGQKVEFLVSFYNNEISEKSEIFDDQFSVERPDGSNFTLKIRSTKLEDSAMYFCASTRTGVYNEQFFGPGTRLTVL.

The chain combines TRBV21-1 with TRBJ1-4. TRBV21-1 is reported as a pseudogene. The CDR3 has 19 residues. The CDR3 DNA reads TGTGCCAGCAGCAAAGAGAAATTGGGAGGAGGAGGACTCAATGAAAAACTGTTTTTT. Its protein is CASSKEKLGGGGLNEKLFF.

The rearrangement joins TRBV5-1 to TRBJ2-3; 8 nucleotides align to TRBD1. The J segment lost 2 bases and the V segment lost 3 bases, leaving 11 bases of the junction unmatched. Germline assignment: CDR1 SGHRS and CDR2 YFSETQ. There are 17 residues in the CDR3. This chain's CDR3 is CASSSQGTGTNTDTQYF. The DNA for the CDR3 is TGCGCCAGCAGCTCCCAAGGGACAGGAACCAACACAGATACGCAGTATTTT.

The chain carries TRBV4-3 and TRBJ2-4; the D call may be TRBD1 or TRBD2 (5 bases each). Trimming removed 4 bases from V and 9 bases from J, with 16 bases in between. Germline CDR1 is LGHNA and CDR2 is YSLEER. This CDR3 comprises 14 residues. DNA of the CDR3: TGCGCCAGCAGCCCCTATAGGGACCTAGGCATTCAGTACTTC. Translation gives CASSPYRDLGIQYF.

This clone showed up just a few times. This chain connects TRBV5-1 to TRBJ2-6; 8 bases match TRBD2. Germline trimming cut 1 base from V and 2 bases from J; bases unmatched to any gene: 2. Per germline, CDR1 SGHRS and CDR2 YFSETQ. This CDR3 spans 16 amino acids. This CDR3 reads CASSLTRGAGANVLTF. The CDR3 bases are TGCGCCAGCAGCTTGACGCGGGGGGCTGGGGCCAACGTCCTGACTTTC. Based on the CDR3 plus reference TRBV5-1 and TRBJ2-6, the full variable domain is KAGVTQTPRYLIKTRGQQVTLSCSPISGHRSVSWYQQTPGQGLQFLFEYFSETQRNKGNFPGRFSGRQFSNSRSEMNVSTLELGDSALYLCASSLTRGAGANVLTFGAGSRLTVL.

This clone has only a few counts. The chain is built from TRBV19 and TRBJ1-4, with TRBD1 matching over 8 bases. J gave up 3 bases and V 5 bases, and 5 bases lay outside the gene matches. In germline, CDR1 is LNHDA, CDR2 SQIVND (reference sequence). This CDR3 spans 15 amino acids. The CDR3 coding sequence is TGTGCCAGTAGTGCGGACAGGGCGGCTAATGAAAAACTGTTTTTT. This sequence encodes CASSADRAANEKLFF. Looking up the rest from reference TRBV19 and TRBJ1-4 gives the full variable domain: DGGITQSPKYLFRKEGQNVTLSCEQNLNHDAMYWYRQDPGQGLRLIYYSQIVNDFQKGDIAEGYSVSREKKESFPLTVTSAQKNPTAFYLCASSADRAANEKLFFGSGTQLSVL.

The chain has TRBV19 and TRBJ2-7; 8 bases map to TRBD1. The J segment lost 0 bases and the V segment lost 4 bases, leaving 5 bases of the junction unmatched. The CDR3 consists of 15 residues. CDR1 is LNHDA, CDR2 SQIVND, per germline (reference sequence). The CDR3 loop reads CASSTDRELSYEQYF. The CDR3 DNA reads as TGTGCCAGTAGTACGGACAGGGAACTCTCCTACGAGCAGTACTTC.

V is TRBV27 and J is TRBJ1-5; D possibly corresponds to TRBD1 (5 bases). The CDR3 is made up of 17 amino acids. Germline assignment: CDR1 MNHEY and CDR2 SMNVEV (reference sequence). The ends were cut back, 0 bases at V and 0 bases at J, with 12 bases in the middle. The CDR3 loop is CASSLSMGGYSNQPQHF. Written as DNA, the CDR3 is TGTGCCAGCAGTTTATCGATGGGGGGATATAGCAATCAGCCCCAGCATTTT.

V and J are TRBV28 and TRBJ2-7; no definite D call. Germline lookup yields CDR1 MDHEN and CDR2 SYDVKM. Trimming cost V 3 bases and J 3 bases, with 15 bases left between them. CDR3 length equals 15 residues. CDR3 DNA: TGTGCCAGCAGTTTTAAGGGTCTCTCAGGCTACGAGCAGTACTTC. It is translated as CASSFKGLSGYEQYF.

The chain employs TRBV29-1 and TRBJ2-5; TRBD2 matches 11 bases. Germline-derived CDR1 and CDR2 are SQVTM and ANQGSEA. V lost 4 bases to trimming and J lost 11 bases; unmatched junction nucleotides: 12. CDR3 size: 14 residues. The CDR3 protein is CSVGQLAGEEEQYF. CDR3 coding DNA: TGCAGCGTTGGTCAACTAGCGGGAGAGGAGGAACAGTACTTC.

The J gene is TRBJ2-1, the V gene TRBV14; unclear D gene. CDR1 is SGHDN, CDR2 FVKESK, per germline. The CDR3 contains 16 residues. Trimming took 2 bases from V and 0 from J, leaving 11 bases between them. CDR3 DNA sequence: TGTGCCAGCAGCCAATCGAGCGCGAGCTCCTACAATGAGCAGTTCTTC. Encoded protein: CASSQSSASSYNEQFF.